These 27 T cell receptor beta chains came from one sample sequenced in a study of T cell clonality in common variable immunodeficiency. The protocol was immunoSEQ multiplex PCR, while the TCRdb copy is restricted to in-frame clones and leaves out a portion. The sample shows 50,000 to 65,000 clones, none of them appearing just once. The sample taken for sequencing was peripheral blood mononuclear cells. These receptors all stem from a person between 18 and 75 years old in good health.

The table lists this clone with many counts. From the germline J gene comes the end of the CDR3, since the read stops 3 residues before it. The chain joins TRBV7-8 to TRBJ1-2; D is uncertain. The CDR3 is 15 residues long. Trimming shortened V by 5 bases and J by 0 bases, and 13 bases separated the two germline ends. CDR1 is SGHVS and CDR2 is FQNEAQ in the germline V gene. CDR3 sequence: CASSPLVQANYGYTF. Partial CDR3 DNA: TGTGCCAGCAGCCCCCTGGTCCAGGCTAACTATGGC.

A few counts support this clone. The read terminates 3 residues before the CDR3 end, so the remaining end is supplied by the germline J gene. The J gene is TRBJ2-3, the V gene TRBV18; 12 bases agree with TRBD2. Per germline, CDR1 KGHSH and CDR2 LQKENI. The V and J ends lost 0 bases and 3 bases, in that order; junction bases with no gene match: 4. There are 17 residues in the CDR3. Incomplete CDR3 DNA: TGTGCCAGCTCACCACCGACTAGCGGGAGTCGGACAGATACG. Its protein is CASSPPTSGSRTDT. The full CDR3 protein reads CASSPPTSGSRTDTQYF.

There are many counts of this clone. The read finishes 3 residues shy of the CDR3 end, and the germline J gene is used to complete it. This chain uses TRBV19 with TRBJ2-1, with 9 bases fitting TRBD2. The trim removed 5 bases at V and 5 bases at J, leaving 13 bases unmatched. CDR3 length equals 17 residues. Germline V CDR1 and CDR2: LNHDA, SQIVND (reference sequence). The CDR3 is CASSDYKTSGRDNEQFF. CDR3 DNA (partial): TGTGCCAGTAGTGACTACAAAACTAGCGGGCGCGACAATGAG.

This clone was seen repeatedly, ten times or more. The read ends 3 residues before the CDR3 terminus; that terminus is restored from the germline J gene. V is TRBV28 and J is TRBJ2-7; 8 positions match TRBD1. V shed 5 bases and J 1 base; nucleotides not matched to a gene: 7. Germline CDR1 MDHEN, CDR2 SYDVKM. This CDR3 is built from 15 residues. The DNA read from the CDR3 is TGTGCCAGCAGTCCACGGACAGGGTTGTCCTACGAG. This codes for CASSPRTGLSYE. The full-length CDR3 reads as CASSPRTGLSYEQYF.

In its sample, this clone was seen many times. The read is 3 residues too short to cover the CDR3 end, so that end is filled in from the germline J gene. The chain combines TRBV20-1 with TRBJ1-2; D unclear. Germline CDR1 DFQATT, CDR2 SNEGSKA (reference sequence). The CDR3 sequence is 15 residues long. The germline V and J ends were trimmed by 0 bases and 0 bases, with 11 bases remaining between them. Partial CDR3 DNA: TGCAGTGCTAGAGATCGCACTGTATCTAACTATGGC. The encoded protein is CSARDRTVSNYG. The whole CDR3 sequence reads CSARDRTVSNYGYTF.

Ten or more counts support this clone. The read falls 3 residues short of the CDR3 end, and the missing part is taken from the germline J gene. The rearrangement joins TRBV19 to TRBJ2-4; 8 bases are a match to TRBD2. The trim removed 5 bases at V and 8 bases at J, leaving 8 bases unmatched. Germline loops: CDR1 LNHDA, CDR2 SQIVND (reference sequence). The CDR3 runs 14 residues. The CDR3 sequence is CASSPGGSADIQYF. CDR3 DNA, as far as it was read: TGTGCCAGTAGTCCGGGGGGGTCAGCCGACATT. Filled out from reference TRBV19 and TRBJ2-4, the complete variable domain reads DGGITQSPKYLFRKEGQNVTLSCEQNLNHDAMYWYRQDPGQGLRLIYYSQIVNDFQKGDIAEGYSVSREKKESFPLTVTSAQKNPTAFYLCASSPGGSADIQYFGAGTRLSVL.

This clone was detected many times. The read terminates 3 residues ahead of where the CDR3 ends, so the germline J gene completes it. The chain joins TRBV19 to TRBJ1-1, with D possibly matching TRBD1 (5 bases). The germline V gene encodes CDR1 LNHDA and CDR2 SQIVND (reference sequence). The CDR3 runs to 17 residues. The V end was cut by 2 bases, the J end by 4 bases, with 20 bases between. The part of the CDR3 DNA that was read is TGTGCCAGTAGTATATGGATTGGTGGCAATAGGGGCACTGAA. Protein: CASSIWIGGNRGTE. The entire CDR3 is CASSIWIGGNRGTEAFF. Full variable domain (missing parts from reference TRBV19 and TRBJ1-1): DGGITQSPKYLFRKEGQNVTLSCEQNLNHDAMYWYRQDPGQGLRLIYYSQIVNDFQKGDIAEGYSVSREKKESFPLTVTSAQKNPTAFYLCASSIWIGGNRGTEAFFGQGTRLTVV.

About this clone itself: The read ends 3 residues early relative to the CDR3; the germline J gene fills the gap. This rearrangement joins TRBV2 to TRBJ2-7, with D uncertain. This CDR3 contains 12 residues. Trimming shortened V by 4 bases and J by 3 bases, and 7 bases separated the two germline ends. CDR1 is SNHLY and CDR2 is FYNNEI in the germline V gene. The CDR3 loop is CASSVVIYEQYF. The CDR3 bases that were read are TGTGCCAGCAGTGTAGTTATCTACGAG.

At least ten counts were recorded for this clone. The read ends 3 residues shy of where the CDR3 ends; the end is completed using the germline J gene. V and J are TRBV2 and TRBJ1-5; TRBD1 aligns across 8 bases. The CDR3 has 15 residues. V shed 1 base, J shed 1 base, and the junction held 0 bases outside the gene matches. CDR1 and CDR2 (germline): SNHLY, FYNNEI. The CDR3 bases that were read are TGTGCCAGCAGTGAAGACAGGGGGAGCAATCAGCCC. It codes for CASSEDRGSNQP. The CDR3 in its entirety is CASSEDRGSNQPQHF.

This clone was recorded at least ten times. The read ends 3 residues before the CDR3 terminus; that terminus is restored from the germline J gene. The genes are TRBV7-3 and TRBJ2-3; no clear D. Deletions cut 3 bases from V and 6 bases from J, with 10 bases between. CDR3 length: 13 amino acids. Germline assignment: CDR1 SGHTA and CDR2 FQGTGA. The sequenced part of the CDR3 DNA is TGTGCCAGCAGCTTTTACTTGGGCGATACG. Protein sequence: CASSFYLGDT. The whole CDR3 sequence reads CASSFYLGDTQYF.

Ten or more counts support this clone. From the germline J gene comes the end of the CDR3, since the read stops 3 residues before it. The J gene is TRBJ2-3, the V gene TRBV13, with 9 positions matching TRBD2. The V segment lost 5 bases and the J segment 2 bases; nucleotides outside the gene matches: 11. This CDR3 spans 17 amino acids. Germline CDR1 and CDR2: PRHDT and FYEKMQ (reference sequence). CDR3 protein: CASSPRGGLVSTDTQYF. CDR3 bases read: TGTGCCAGCAGCCCGCGGGGGGGCCTTGTTTCCACAGATACG.

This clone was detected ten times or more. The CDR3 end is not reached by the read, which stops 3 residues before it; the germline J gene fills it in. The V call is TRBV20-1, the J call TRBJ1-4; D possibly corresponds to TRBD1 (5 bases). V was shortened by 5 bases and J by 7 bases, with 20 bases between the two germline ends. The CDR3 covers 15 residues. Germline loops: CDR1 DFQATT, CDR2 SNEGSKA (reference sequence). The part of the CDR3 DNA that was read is TGCAGTGCTCCCCCACCGTCAGGGCTTAGTGAAAAA. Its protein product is CSAPPPSGLSEK. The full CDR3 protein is CSAPPPSGLSEKLFF.

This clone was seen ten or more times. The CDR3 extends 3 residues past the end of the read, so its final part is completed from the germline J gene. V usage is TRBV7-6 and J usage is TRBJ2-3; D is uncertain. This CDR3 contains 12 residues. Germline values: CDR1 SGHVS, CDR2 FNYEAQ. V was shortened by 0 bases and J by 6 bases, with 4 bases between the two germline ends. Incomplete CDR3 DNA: TGTGCCAGCAGCTTAGCGCGTGATACG. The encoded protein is CASSLARDT. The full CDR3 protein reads CASSLARDTQYF.

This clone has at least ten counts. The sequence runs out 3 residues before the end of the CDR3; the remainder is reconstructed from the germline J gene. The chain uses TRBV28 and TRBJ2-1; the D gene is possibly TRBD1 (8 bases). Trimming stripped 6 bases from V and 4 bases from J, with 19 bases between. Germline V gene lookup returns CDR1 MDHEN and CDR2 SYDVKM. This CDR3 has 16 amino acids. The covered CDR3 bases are TGTGCCAGCAGCACCGGTACAGGGGGACTATACAATGAG. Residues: CASSTGTGGLYNE. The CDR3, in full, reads CASSTGTGGLYNEQFF.

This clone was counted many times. CDR3 bases read: TGTGCCAGCAGCTACGGGACAGGGCAGAACACTGAA. As protein: CASSYGTGQNTE. The full CDR3 protein reads CASSYGTGQNTEAFF. The chain joins TRBV7-8 to TRBJ1-1, with 9 bases that match TRBD1. The sequenced fragment ends 3 residues before the CDR3 boundary, so the rest is inferred from the germline J gene. This CDR3 comprises 15 residues. The J segment lost 1 base and the V segment lost 4 bases, leaving 4 bases of the junction unmatched. The germline CDR1 and CDR2 sequences are SGHVS and FQNEAQ.

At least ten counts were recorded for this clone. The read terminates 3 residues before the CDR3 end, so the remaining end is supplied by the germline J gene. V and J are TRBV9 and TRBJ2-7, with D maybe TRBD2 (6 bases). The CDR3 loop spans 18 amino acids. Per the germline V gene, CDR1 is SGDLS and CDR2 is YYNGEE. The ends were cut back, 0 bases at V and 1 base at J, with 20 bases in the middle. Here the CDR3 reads CASSVGARAGGFSYEQYF. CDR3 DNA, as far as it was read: TGTGCCAGCAGCGTAGGGGCTAGAGCGGGTGGGTTTTCCTACGAG. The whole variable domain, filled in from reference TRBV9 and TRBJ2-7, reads DSGVTQTPKHLITATGQRVTLRCSPRSGDLSVYWYQQSLDQGLQFLIQYYNGEERAKGNILERFSAQQFPDLHSELNLSSLELGDSALYFCASSVGARAGGFSYEQYFGPGTRLTVT.

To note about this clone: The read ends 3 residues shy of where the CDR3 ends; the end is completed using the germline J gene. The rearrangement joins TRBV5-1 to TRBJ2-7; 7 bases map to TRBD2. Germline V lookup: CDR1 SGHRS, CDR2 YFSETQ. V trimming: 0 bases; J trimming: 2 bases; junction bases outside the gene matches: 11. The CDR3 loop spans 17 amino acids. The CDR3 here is CASSLAGASGTPYEQYF. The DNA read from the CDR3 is TGCGCCAGCAGCTTGGCCGGGGCTAGCGGTACCCCCTACGAG. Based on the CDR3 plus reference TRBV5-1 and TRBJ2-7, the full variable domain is KAGVTQTPRYLIKTRGQQVTLSCSPISGHRSVSWYQQTPGQGLQFLFEYFSETQRNKGNFPGRFSGRQFSNSRSEMNVSTLELGDSALYLCASSLAGASGTPYEQYFGPGTRLTVT.

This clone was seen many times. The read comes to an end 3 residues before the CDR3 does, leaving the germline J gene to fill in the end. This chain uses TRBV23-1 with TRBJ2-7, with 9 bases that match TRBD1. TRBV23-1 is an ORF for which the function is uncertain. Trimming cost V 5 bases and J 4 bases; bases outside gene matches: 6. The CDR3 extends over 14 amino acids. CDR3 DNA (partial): TGCGCCAGCAGTGGACACAGGGGGCAGTACGAG. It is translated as CASSGHRGQYE. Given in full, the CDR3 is CASSGHRGQYEQYF.

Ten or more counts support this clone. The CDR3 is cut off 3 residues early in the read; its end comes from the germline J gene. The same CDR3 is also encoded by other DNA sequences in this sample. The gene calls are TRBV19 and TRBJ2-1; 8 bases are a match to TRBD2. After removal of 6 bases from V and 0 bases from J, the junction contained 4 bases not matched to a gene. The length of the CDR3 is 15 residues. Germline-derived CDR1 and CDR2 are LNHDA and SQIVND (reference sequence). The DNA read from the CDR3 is TGTGCCAGTAGGAGCACTAGCGGCTCCTACAATGAG. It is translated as CASRSTSGSYNE. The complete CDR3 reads CASRSTSGSYNEQFF.

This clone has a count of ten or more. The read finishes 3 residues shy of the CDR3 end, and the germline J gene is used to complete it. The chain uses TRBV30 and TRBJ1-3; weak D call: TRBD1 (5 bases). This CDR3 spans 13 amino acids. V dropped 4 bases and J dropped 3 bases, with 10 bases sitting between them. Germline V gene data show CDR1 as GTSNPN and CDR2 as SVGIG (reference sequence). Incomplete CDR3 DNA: TGTGCCTGGAACTGGCAGGGTGGAAACACC. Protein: CAWNWQGGNT. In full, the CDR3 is CAWNWQGGNTIYF.

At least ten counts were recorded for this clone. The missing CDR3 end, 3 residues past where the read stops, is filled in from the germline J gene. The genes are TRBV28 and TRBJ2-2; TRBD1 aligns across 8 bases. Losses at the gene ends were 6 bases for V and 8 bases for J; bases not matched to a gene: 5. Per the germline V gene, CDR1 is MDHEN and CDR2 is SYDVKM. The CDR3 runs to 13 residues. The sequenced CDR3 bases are TGTGCCAGCAGGTCAACAGGGGGAGGGGAG. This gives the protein CASRSTGGGE. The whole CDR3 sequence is CASRSTGGGELFF.

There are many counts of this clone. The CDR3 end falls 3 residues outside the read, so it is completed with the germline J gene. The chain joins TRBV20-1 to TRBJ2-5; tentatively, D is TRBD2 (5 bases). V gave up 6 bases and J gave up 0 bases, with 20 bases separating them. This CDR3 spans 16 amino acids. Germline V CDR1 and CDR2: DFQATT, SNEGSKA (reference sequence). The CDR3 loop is CSADGGLEGYQETQYF. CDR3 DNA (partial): TGCAGTGCCGACGGTGGATTAGAGGGCTACCAAGAGACC.

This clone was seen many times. The CDR3 region is CSARMDRGYGYTF. CDR3 bases read: TGCAGTGCTAGAATGGACAGGGGCTATGGC. The V and J genes are TRBV20-1 and TRBJ1-2; TRBD1 matches at 9 bases. The read is 3 residues too short to cover the CDR3 end, so that end is filled in from the germline J gene. CDR1 DFQATT and CDR2 SNEGSKA come from the germline V gene (reference sequence). This CDR3 contains 13 residues. Trimming cost V 2 bases and J 4 bases; bases outside gene matches: 2.

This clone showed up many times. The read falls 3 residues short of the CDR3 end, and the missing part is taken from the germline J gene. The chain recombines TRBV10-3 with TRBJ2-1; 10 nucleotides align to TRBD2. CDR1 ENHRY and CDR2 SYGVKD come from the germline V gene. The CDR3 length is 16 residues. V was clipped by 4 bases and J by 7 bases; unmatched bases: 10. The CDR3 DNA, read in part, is TGTGCCATCAGTGCACAGGCTAGCGGGAGTAAAAATGAG. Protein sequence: CAISAQASGSKNE. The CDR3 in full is CAISAQASGSKNEQFF.

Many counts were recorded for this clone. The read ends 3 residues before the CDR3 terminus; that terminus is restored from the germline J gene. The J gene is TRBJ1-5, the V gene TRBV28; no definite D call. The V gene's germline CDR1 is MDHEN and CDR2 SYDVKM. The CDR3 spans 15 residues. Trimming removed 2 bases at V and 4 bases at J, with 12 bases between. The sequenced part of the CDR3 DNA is TGTGCCAGCAGTTTAGCCGGGGATAGGAATCAGCCC. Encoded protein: CASSLAGDRNQP. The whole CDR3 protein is CASSLAGDRNQPQHF.

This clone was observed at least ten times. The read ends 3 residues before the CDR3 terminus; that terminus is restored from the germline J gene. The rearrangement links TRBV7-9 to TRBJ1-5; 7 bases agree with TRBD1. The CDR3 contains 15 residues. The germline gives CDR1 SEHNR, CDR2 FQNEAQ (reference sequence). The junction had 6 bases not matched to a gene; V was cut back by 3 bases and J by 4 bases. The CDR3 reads CASSFGQEGNQPQHF. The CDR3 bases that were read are TGTGCCAGCAGCTTCGGACAGGAAGGGAATCAGCCC.

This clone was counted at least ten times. The sequenced CDR3 bases are TGTGCCAGCAGCTTAGGGATGGGACTTAATGAG. It codes for CASSLGMGLNE. The whole CDR3 protein reads CASSLGMGLNEQFF. The V gene is TRBV7-8, the J gene TRBJ2-1, with a weak D call TRBD2 (6 bases). The sequence runs out 3 residues before the end of the CDR3; the remainder is reconstructed from the germline J gene. The ends were cut back, 1 base at V and 7 bases at J, with 11 bases in the middle. The CDR3 length is 14 residues. Germline-derived CDR1 and CDR2 are SGHVS and FQNEAQ.